This T cell receptor beta chain comes out of a study of blood T cell repertoires in COVID-19. Here immunoSEQ multiplex PCR was the method, and the copy in TCRdb shows in-frame clones only, minus some. The table records 350,000 to 450,000 clones, around 87% of them present only once. V dropped 3 bases and J dropped 0; count of bases not matched to a gene: 6. This CDR3 region has 16 residues. Looked up from germline, CDR1 is SQVTM and CDR2 is ANQGSEA. This sequence was found in a woman between 55 and 75 years old with COVID-19, enrolled during active disease. The sample comprised peripheral blood. V is TRBV29-1 and J is TRBJ2-1, with 9 bases identical to TRBD2. The chain's CDR3 is CSVEHGLASSYNEQFF. The CDR3 DNA reads as TGCAGCGTTGAGCATGGACTAGCGAGCTCCTACAATGAGCAGTTCTTC.